The 4 T cell receptor beta chains below were found in one sample sequenced in a study of blood T cells in healthy people across ages. Primed by a sample-barcoded 5' primer and a J-beta primer mix, a second PCR proceeded for 7 to 11 cycles. TCRdb fed the 5' RACE reads into MiXCR, producing one record per CDR3 protein. This sample has hundreds of thousands of distinct CDR3 sequences, with about 30% found just once. Sequenced: blood. All receptors derive from a woman of 80 years or more in good health.

The sample holds many counts of this clonotype. The chain combines TRBV4-2 with TRBJ2-3; 9 bases match TRBD2. The CDR3 sequence is 14 residues long. The germline gives CDR1 LGHNA, CDR2 YNFKEQ. The ends lost 4 bases at V and 8 bases at J; junction bases unmatched: 7. Written as DNA, the CDR3 is TGTGCCAGCAGCCCTAGCGGGGCCTTGGGTACGCAGTATTTT. This encodes CASSPSGALGTQYF.

This clonotype was counted only a few times. This clone may be a read error of a much larger clone one base away. Here the CDR3 DNA reads TGCGCCAGCAGCTTCGGGACAGCCTATGGGGAAAAACGGTTTTTT. This translates into CASSFGTAYGEKRFF. The V and J genes are TRBV5-1 and TRBJ1-4; 7 nucleotides agree with TRBD1. The CDR3 has 15 residues. Germline V CDR1 and CDR2: SGHRS, YFSETQ.

This clonotype showed up just once. The V and J genes are TRBV29-1 and TRBJ2-1; the D gene is possibly TRBD2 (6 bases). V was shortened by 5 bases and J by 13 bases, with 18 bases between the two germline ends. This CDR3 region has 12 residues. CDR1 is SQVTM, CDR2 ANQGSEA, per germline. As DNA, the CDR3 is TGCAGCGTTCGCGACGGGGGAGAGACCCAGTTCTTC. Translation gives CSVRDGGETQFF.

To note about this clonotype: An end of the junction differs from the germline gene, which may be a read error. The chain's CDR3 is CGVVGSYEQYF. CDR3 coding DNA: TGCGGCGTTGTAGGCTCCTACGAGCAGTACTTC. The chain employs TRBV29-1 and TRBJ2-7; D remains ambiguous. Germline CDR1 reads SQVTM; CDR2 reads ANQGSEA. This CDR3 comprises 11 residues.